This T cell receptor (beta chain) was identified during a study of CD8 T cells in Susac syndrome. RNA in amounts of roughly 0.5 to 1 ug was reverse transcribed with random hexamers. TCRdb used MiXCR to reprocess the immunoSEQ multiplex PCR reads, holding one entry per CDR3 protein. The sample has 200,000 or so distinct CDR3 sequences, roughly nine tenths seen once; the top ten hold 0.1% to 0.15%. Sequences were obtained from CD8+ T cells from PBMCs. This receptor was identified in a human donor with multiple sclerosis.

The chain's CDR3 is CSVLTGPYEAFF. CDR3 DNA sequence: TGCAGCGTCCTCACAGGACCGTATGAAGCTTTCTTT. The V gene is TRBV29-1, the J gene TRBJ1-1; possible D gene TRBD1, 5 bases. This CDR3 has 12 amino acids. Trimming stripped 6 bases from V and 7 bases from J, with 15 bases between. From germline, CDR1 is SQVTM and CDR2 ANQGSEA.